Detailed here is one T cell receptor beta chain. What it binds is unknown. PCR was performed a second time for about 7 to 12 cycles using a sample-barcoded 5' primer and a J-beta primer mix. TCRdb passed the 5' RACE reads through MiXCR, listing each CDR3 protein once. This sample has approximately 800,000 distinct CDR3 sequences, with about 53% found just once. This CDR3 contains 16 residues. The germline V gene has CDR1 SNHLY and CDR2 FYNNEI. V gave up 5 bases and J gave up 6 bases; unmatched junction bases: 9. This specimen comes from a study of blood T cells in healthy people across ages. Whole-study findings and limits: Percentage of naive T cells showed a strong correlation with TCR beta diversity. Per million T cells, TCR beta diversity dropped about linearly as age rose.

This clonotype was obtained from a man aged 80 or over in good health. The V and J genes are TRBV2 and TRBJ2-1; 11 bases are a match to TRBD2. The sequencing input was blood. CDR3 in amino acids: CASSSQLAGALNEQFF. The CDR3 DNA sequence: TGTGCCAGCAGTTCCCAACTAGCGGGGGCCCTCAATGAGCAGTTCTTC.